The T cell receptor (beta chain) under discussion was sequenced for a study of regulatory T cells in long-lasting Graves disease. Construction of the TCR beta libraries employed iRepertoire HTBI primers in conjunction with Arm-PCR of CDR3 regions. TCRdb re-derived calls from the multiplex PCR reads in MiXCR, one entry per CDR3 protein. The data show 650,000 to 850,000 distinct CDR3 sequences, 25% to 35% seen once. Regarding time point: persistent/refractory GD, antithyroid drugs over 5 years with positive TRAb. Following extraction of RNA from PBMCs, that RNA was used to make the TCR library. In this cohort, patients came from an endocrinology department located in Xi'an, China. The study, taken as a whole, reports: TRBV28, TRBJ1-2 and TRBJ2-5 were segments that persistent disease favored.

V was trimmed by 4 bases and J by 5 bases, leaving 17 bases between them. The CDR3 is made up of 16 amino acids. The germline CDR1 and CDR2 sequences are SGHDN and FVKESK. About this clonotype: Its antigen is currently unknown.

The source material was peripheral blood mononuclear cells (PBMCs), sampled when the disease was refractory, from a patient treated with antithyroid drugs. This chain joins TRBV14 and TRBJ2-2, with D tentatively TRBD1 (5 bases). This TCR came from a female donor with Graves disease. As DNA, the CDR3 is TGTGCCAGCAGCCCATGGGGCCGTCCAGGGACCGGGGAGCTGTTTTTT. This gives the protein CASSPWGRPGTGELFF.